These 26 T cell receptor beta chains were sequenced from one sample in a study of T cell responses to AZD1222 COVID-19 vaccine. The method was immunoSEQ multiplex PCR; TCRdb's version includes in-frame clones alone and lacks a portion of them. The table has tens of thousands of clones, approximately 92% seen once. This specimen was peripheral blood, taken 28 days after the second AZD1222 dose. Receptor source: an adult who received the AZD1222 COVID-19 vaccine.

V gene TRBV5-1 combines with J gene TRBJ2-7; weak D call: TRBD2 (6 bases). Per germline, CDR1 SGHRS and CDR2 YFSETQ. There are 16 residues in the CDR3. V lost 0 bases and J lost 7, with 20 bases in between. The CDR3 protein is CASSLGVGLTFSEQYF. The CDR3 nucleotides are TGCGCCAGCAGCTTGGGGGTGGGACTGACGTTTTCGGAGCAGTACTTC. Based on the CDR3 plus reference TRBV5-1 and TRBJ2-7, the full variable domain is KAGVTQTPRYLIKTRGQQVTLSCSPISGHRSVSWYQQTPGQGLQFLFEYFSETQRNKGNFPGRFSGRQFSNSRSEMNVSTLELGDSALYLCASSLGVGLTFSEQYFGPGTRLTVT.

The chain joins TRBV3-1 (or the pseudogene TRBV3-2) to TRBJ1-3, with unresolved D. The ends were cut back, 1 base at V and 0 bases at J, with 10 bases in the middle. The CDR3 has 16 amino acids. Germline values: CDR1 LGHDT, CDR2 YNNKEL (reference sequence). The CDR3 coding sequence is TGTGCCAGCAGCCAAGTAGCCTCCAACTCTGGAAACACCATATATTTT. Encoded protein: CASSQVASNSGNTIYF.

This chain uses TRBV4-2 with TRBJ2-4; TRBD1 aligns across 7 bases. The V gene end was trimmed by 0 bases and the J gene end by 7 bases; junction bases not matched to a gene: 9. The germline V gene has CDR1 LGHNA and CDR2 YNFKEQ. The CDR3 runs to 16 residues. Here the CDR3 reads CASSQDPRTGANIQYF. For the CDR3, the DNA is TGTGCCAGCAGCCAAGATCCACGGACAGGCGCGAACATTCAGTACTTC.

This clone was counted a single time. The rearrangement links TRBV2 to TRBJ2-2; 9 bases line up with TRBD2. The CDR3 has 16 amino acids. From germline, CDR1 is SNHLY and CDR2 FYNNEI. V was pared by 7 bases and J by 2 bases, with 8 bases of the junction left unmatched. CDR3 coding DNA: TGTGCCAGCATGTCGCGGGAGGGCCTAAACACCGGGGAGCTGTTTTTT. It encodes CASMSREGLNTGELFF.

This rearrangement joins TRBV5-1 to TRBJ1-1; possible D gene TRBD1, 6 bases. Per the germline V gene, CDR1 is SGHRS and CDR2 is YFSETQ. Between the trimmed V and J ends, which lost 0 bases and 5 bases, there was a span of 14 bases. This CDR3 is built from 15 residues. CDR3 in DNA: TGCGCCAGCAGCTTGGCCCTGGGGCAGGGGACTGAAGCTTTCTTT. As protein: CASSLALGQGTEAFF.

The rearrangement uses TRBV2 and TRBJ2-2, with TRBD1 as a possible D gene (5 bases). Germline V gene data show CDR1 as SNHLY and CDR2 as FYNNEI. The CDR3 spans 15 residues. The ends were cut back, 6 bases at V and 4 bases at J, with 15 bases in the middle. CDR3 residues: CASSPALTVTGELFF. Written as DNA, the CDR3 is TGTGCCAGCAGCCCCGCCTTGACAGTCACCGGGGAGCTGTTTTTT.

V usage is TRBV11-3 and J usage is TRBJ2-5, with 12 positions matching TRBD1. Germline CDR1 reads SGHNT; CDR2 reads YENEEA. The CDR3 contains 16 residues. V gave up 2 bases and J gave up 5 bases; unmatched junction bases: 6. The CDR3 nucleotides are TGTGCCAGCAGCTTATCGGGACAGGGGGCTTTGGAGACCCAGTACTTC. Its translation: CASSLSGQGALETQYF.

The chain employs TRBV29-1 and TRBJ1-5; D is perhaps TRBD1 (6 bases). Deletions cut 5 bases from V and 0 bases from J, with 11 bases between. This CDR3 is 14 amino acids long. From germline, CDR1 is SQVTM and CDR2 ANQGSEA. The CDR3 is CSVSTGISNQPQHF. CDR3 nucleotide sequence: TGCAGCGTTAGTACAGGGATTAGCAATCAGCCCCAGCATTTT.

The chain recombines TRBV10-3 with TRBJ1-2; D not certain. Germline V gene lookup returns CDR1 ENHRY and CDR2 SYGVKD. V lost 3 bases and J lost 2, with 13 bases in between. The CDR3 spans 15 residues. The CDR3 DNA reads TGTGCCATCAGTGATGGGTCGGCTGCAAACTATGGCTACACCTTC. Protein product: CAISDGSAANYGYTF.

The chain uses TRBV7-3 and TRBJ2-1; no definite D call. From germline, CDR1 is SGHTA and CDR2 FQGTGA. The CDR3 sequence is 15 residues long. V was trimmed by 2 bases and J by 0 bases, leaving 8 bases between them. This CDR3 reads CASSLSRASYNEQFF. The CDR3, as DNA: TGTGCCAGCAGCTTATCACGGGCCTCCTACAATGAGCAGTTCTTC.

This chain joins TRBV27 and TRBJ1-2; 10 positions match TRBD1. The junction had 7 bases not matched to a gene; V was cut back by 2 bases and J by 4 bases. Germline V CDR1 and CDR2: MNHEY, SMNVEV (reference sequence). This CDR3 is built from 16 residues. The CDR3 nucleotides are TGTGCCAGCAGTTTAAGGTGGACAGGGGGAGCCTATGGCTACACCTTC. Its translation is CASSLRWTGGAYGYTF.

The J gene is TRBJ1-2, the V gene TRBV12-3 or TRBV12-4, with a possible D match to TRBD1 (6 bases). The CDR3 loop spans 13 amino acids. V gave up 6 bases and J gave up 4 bases, with 12 bases separating them. This CDR3 reads CASSRDNVYGYTF. CDR3 bases: TGTGCCAGCAGCCGGGACAATGTCTATGGCTACACCTTC.

The rearrangement links TRBV18 to TRBJ2-4; TRBD1 matches at 8 bases. Trimming at V came to 4 bases and at J to 0 bases, leaving 11 bases not matched to a gene. The CDR3 runs to 18 residues. Germline CDR1 reads KGHSH; CDR2 reads LQKENI. CDR3 sequence: CASSRTGTAGLAKNIQYF. The CDR3 DNA follows: TGTGCCAGCTCACGGACAGGGACCGCCGGGCTAGCCAAAAACATTCAGTACTTC.

The count of this clone is one. The gene calls are TRBV6-5 and TRBJ1-1; TRBD1 agrees at 8 bases. The CDR3 has 15 amino acids. CDR1 MNHEY and CDR2 SVGAGI come from the germline V gene. V lost 5 bases, J lost 0 bases, and 5 bases stayed unmatched. The CDR3 spells CASSSPDRVNTEAFF. The CDR3 DNA sequence: TGTGCCAGCAGTAGCCCGGACAGGGTGAACACTGAAGCTTTCTTT.

This chain uses TRBV5-5 with TRBJ1-4; TRBD1 is a possible D gene (6 bases). Germline CDR1 reads SGHKS; CDR2 reads YYEKEE (reference sequence). V dropped 4 bases and J dropped 2 bases, with 12 bases sitting between them. The CDR3 contains 15 residues. CDR3 sequence (DNA): TGTGCCAGCAGCCCACAGGGTTTGACTAATGAAAAACTGTTTTTT. It translates to CASSPQGLTNEKLFF.

The V gene is TRBV3-1 (or the pseudogene TRBV3-2), the J gene TRBJ1-1; no clear D. V lost 2 bases, J lost 4 bases, and 11 bases lay in between. Germline V gene sequence: CDR1 LGHDT, CDR2 YNNKEL (reference sequence). The CDR3 loop spans 14 amino acids. The DNA of the CDR3 is TGTGCCAGCAGCCAAAAACCCCGGGGCACTGAAGCTTTCTTT. The encoded protein is CASSQKPRGTEAFF.

V and J are TRBV7-2 and TRBJ1-6; maybe TRBD1 (5 bases). The CDR3 has 14 amino acids. Germline V CDR1 and CDR2: SGHTA, FQGNSA. Trimming removed 1 base at V and 9 bases at J, with 10 bases between. The DNA for the CDR3 is TGTGCCAGCAGCTTAGGGCAGGGCACTTCACCCCTCCACTTT. It codes for CASSLGQGTSPLHF. Full variable domain (missing parts from reference TRBV7-2 and TRBJ1-6): GAGVSQSPSNKVTEKGKDVELRCDPISGHTALYWYRQSLGQGLEFLIYFQGNSAPDKSGLPSDRFSAERTGGSVSTLTIQRTQQEDSAVYLCASSLGQGTSPLHFGNGTRLTVT.

This sequence joins TRBV12-3 or TRBV12-4 and TRBJ2-7; 8 bases line up with TRBD2. CDR3 length: 12 amino acids. The V and J ends lost 7 bases and 9 bases, in that order; junction bases with no gene match: 8. CDR3 sequence: CASTPGGVGQYF. The CDR3 DNA follows: TGTGCCAGCACCCCGGGGGGGGTCGGGCAGTACTTC.

The chain recombines TRBV6-6 with TRBJ1-2, with D possibly being TRBD1 (6 bases). Germline V CDR1 and CDR2: MNHNY, SVGAGI (reference sequence). The CDR3 length is 15 residues. Trimming removed 6 bases at V and 1 base at J, with 15 bases between. CDR3 region: CASRPWTEVNYGYTF. For the CDR3, the DNA is TGTGCCAGCAGACCCTGGACAGAAGTTAACTATGGCTACACCTTC.

The chain couples TRBV28 to TRBJ1-4, with D perhaps TRBD1 (5 bases). The CDR3 runs to 15 residues. Germline V CDR1 and CDR2: MDHEN, SYDVKM. The V end lost 10 bases, the J end lost 6 bases, and 21 bases lay between the germline ends. CDR3 coding DNA: TGTGCCACCGAGGGGTCACAGGAGGTATATGAAAAACTGTTTTTT. It is translated as CATEGSQEVYEKLFF.

The chain combines TRBV11-1 with TRBJ1-3; D gene ambiguous. Germline loops: CDR1 SGHAT, CDR2 FQDESV (reference sequence). Deletions cut 4 bases from V and 0 bases from J, with 10 bases between. The CDR3 has 15 residues. CDR3 bases: TGTGCCAGCAGCTCAGGACGGCTCTCTGGAAACACCATATATTTT. This codes for CASSSGRLSGNTIYF.

The rearrangement joins TRBV7-2 to TRBJ1-2; D is unresolved. CDR3 length equals 13 residues. Germline V lookup: CDR1 SGHTA, CDR2 FQGNSA. The V and J ends lost 0 bases and 8 bases respectively, with 10 bases between them. The CDR3 nucleotides are TGTGCCAGCAGCTTAGCAGTCACGAGGGGCTACACCTTC. It encodes CASSLAVTRGYTF.

As concerns this clone: Within the sample, other DNA sequences also encode this same CDR3. This rearrangement joins TRBV10-3 to TRBJ1-3; D not resolved. The length of the CDR3 is 13 residues. The V end was cut by 0 bases, the J end by 1 base, with 1 base between. CDR1 and CDR2 from the germline V gene are ENHRY and SYGVKD. This chain's CDR3 is CAISESSGNTIYF. Here the CDR3 DNA reads TGTGCCATCAGTGAGTCATCTGGAAACACCATATATTTT.

This chain links TRBV12-3 or TRBV12-4 with TRBJ2-7; TRBD1 matches 10 bases. The CDR3 consists of 13 residues. The V and J ends lost 0 bases and 8 bases, in that order; junction bases with no gene match: 1. CDR3 coding DNA: TGTGCCAGCAGTTTAGCGGGACAGGGGAAGCAGTACTTC. It yields the protein CASSLAGQGKQYF.

The rearrangement joins TRBV2 to TRBJ2-2; 8 bases agree with TRBD1. The germline V gene encodes CDR1 SNHLY and CDR2 FYNNEI. V lost 3 bases to trimming and J lost 5 bases; unmatched junction nucleotides: 5. The CDR3 is 15 residues long. The CDR3 nucleotides are TGTGCCAGCAGTGACGAGAACAGGGGGACCGGGGAGCTGTTTTTT. Amino acid sequence: CASSDENRGTGELFF.

This chain joins TRBV28 and TRBJ2-4, with 13 bases that match TRBD2. Germline V gene lookup returns CDR1 MDHEN and CDR2 SYDVKM. This CDR3 is built from 19 residues. Trimming cost V 6 bases and J 0 bases; bases outside gene matches: 11. CDR3 DNA sequence: TGTGCCAGCAGCCTCCCGACTAGCGGGAGGACTATAGCCAAAAACATTCAGTACTTC. Translating gives CASSLPTSGRTIAKNIQYF.